Listed here are 19 T cell receptor beta chains from one sample, sequenced in a study of blood T cell repertoires in COVID-19. Here immunoSEQ multiplex PCR was the method, and the copy in TCRdb shows in-frame clones only, minus some. There are 70,000 to 75,000 clones in the sample; approximately 80% occur only once, and 20% to 25% lies in the top ten. Sequencing was done on a sample of peripheral blood. The origin of the receptors is a woman between 70 and 85 years old with acute or convalescent COVID-19.

Only one count was recorded for this clone. The chain links TRBV25-1 to TRBJ2-2; D possibly corresponds to TRBD2 (5 bases). CDR3 length: 16 residues. Per germline, CDR1 MGHDK and CDR2 SYGVNS. Trimming pared 6 bases from V and 1 base from J, leaving 15 bases between. CDR3 bases: TGTGCCAGCAGAAAAGGGTGGGCGGGGAACACCGGGGAGCTGTTTTTT. Translating gives CASRKGWAGNTGELFF.

This clone has just a few counts. The chain couples TRBV6-5 to TRBJ2-7; D is unresolved. V was pared by 5 bases and J by 2 bases, with 4 bases between. CDR3 size: 11 residues. From germline, CDR1 is MNHEY and CDR2 SVGAGI. CDR3 loop: CASSTAYEQYF. Written as DNA, the CDR3 is TGTGCCAGCAGTACTGCCTACGAGCAGTACTTC.

V usage is TRBV6-1 and J usage is TRBJ2-7; TRBD2 agrees at 14 bases. This CDR3 contains 16 residues. V trimming: 4 bases; J trimming: 4 bases; junction bases outside the gene matches: 6. CDR1 MNHNS and CDR2 SASEGT come from the germline V gene. CDR3 sequence: CASSGGLAGVIYEQYF. DNA for the CDR3: TGTGCCAGCAGTGGGGGACTAGCGGGAGTCATTTACGAGCAGTACTTC.

The rearrangement links TRBV27 to TRBJ1-3; D may be TRBD1 (6 bases). The germline CDR1 and CDR2 sequences are MNHEY and SMNVEV (reference sequence). The CDR3 loop spans 18 amino acids. V was cut by 2 bases and J by 2 bases, with 19 bases left in between. The CDR3 protein is CASSLGGRLLGPGNTIYF. CDR3 bases: TGTGCCAGCAGTTTAGGGGGCCGCCTGTTGGGACCTGGAAACACCATATATTTT.

The chain has TRBV3-1 (or the pseudogene TRBV3-2) and TRBJ2-3; D remains unclear. V lost 1 base, J lost 2 bases, and 10 bases lay in between. CDR1 is LGHDT and CDR2 is YNNKEL in the germline V gene (reference sequence). The CDR3 runs 15 residues. CDR3 bases: TGTGCCAGCAGCCAAGTGCCCACAATCACAGATACGCAGTATTTT. It is translated as CASSQVPTITDTQYF.

This sequence joins TRBV3-1 (or the pseudogene TRBV3-2) and TRBJ1-3; D gene unclear. From germline, CDR1 is LGHDT and CDR2 YNNKEL (reference sequence). V lost 5 bases and J 9 bases, leaving 20 bases between the germline ends. The CDR3 consists of 15 residues. The CDR3 DNA reads TGTGCCAGCAGCTCTAGGCCGGTTTCTGGAGTCACCATATATTTT. Its translation: CASSSRPVSGVTIYF.

The genes are TRBV11-2 and TRBJ2-7, with a possible D match to TRBD1 (6 bases). The CDR3 consists of 14 residues. Germline V gene data show CDR1 as SGHAT and CDR2 as FQNNGV. The V end lost 4 bases, the J end lost 4 bases, and 14 bases lay between the germline ends. CDR3 protein: CASSSTGNKYEQYF. CDR3 coding DNA: TGTGCCAGCAGCTCAACAGGGAATAAGTACGAGCAGTACTTC. The variable domain in full, with the rest retrieved from reference TRBV11-2 and TRBJ2-7, is EAGVAQSPRYKIIEKRQSVAFWCNPISGHATLYWYQQILGQGPKLLIQFQNNGVVDDSQLPKDRFSAERLKGVDSTLKIQPAKLEDSAVYLCASSSTGNKYEQYFGPGTRLTVT.

V is TRBV3-1 (or the pseudogene TRBV3-2) and J is TRBJ1-1, with TRBD1 identical over 7 bases. Per germline, CDR1 LGHDT and CDR2 YNNKEL (reference sequence). Germline trimming cut 4 bases from V and 11 bases from J; bases unmatched to any gene: 7. CDR3 length: 12 amino acids. This CDR3 reads CASSLTQGSAFF. CDR3 sequence (DNA): TGTGCCAGCAGCCTCACACAGGGGAGCGCTTTCTTT.

V and J are TRBV3-1 (or the pseudogene TRBV3-2) and TRBJ2-3; D not resolved. The CDR3 runs to 13 residues. V was pared by 3 bases and J by 5 bases, with 9 bases between. Germline CDR1 LGHDT, CDR2 YNNKEL (reference sequence). The CDR3 DNA is TGTGCCAGCAGCCACCCAGTCGAAGATACGCAGTATTTT. Its translation is CASSHPVEDTQYF.

The chain couples TRBV6-5 to TRBJ1-1; D is unresolved. CDR1 is MNHEY and CDR2 is SVGAGI in the germline V gene. The V and J ends lost 4 bases and 6 bases respectively, with 12 bases between them. The CDR3 length is 13 residues. In nucleotides, the CDR3 is TGTGCCAGCAGTTTCTACTTAGAGGCTGAAGCTTTCTTT. Protein: CASSFYLEAEAFF.

CDR3 nucleotide sequence: TGTGCCAGTAGTATACTCGGAGACAATGAGCAGTTCTTC. Amino acid sequence: CASSILGDNEQFF. V and J are TRBV19 and TRBJ2-1; no firm D call. The V end was cut by 2 bases, the J end by 5 bases, with 7 bases between. The germline V gene has CDR1 LNHDA and CDR2 SQIVND (reference sequence). This CDR3 region has 13 residues.

This sequence joins TRBV28 and TRBJ1-5; D is possibly TRBD1 (6 bases). Germline CDR1 reads MDHEN; CDR2 reads SYDVKM. V shed 4 bases and J shed 9 bases, with 16 bases lying between them. The CDR3 covers 14 residues. CDR3 DNA: TGTGCCAGCAGTTATGACAGGCGCCAGCGGCCCCAGCATTTT. This gives the protein CASSYDRRQRPQHF.

The chain joins TRBV5-1 to TRBJ2-2; no definite D call. V lost 4 bases, J lost 0 bases, and 16 bases lay in between. CDR3 length: 17 residues. Germline CDR1 SGHRS, CDR2 YFSETQ. DNA for the CDR3: TGCGCCAGCAGCCCCCAATGGAGAGTGACGAACACCGGGGAGCTGTTTTTT. It yields the protein CASSPQWRVTNTGELFF.

This chain uses TRBV19 with TRBJ1-5; unclear D gene. The germline V and J ends were trimmed by 3 bases and 0 bases, with 9 bases remaining between them. The germline CDR1 and CDR2 sequences are LNHDA and SQIVND (reference sequence). The CDR3 covers 15 residues. This chain's CDR3 is CASSMARSSNQPQHF. CDR3 bases: TGTGCCAGTAGTATGGCCAGGTCTAGCAATCAGCCCCAGCATTTT.

The chain links TRBV6-4 to TRBJ1-6, with 7 nucleotides matching TRBD1. J lost 8 bases, V lost 8 bases, and 9 bases had no gene match. Germline V CDR1 and CDR2: MRHNA, SNTAGT. CDR3 length equals 14 residues. CDR3 nucleotides: TGTGCCAGCCGGGACAGCAACATTTATTCACCCCTCCACTTT. It yields the protein CASRDSNIYSPLHF.

The chain joins TRBV5-1 to TRBJ2-5, with D perhaps matching TRBD1 (5 bases). CDR1 and CDR2 from the germline V gene are SGHRS and YFSETQ. The ends were cut back, 4 bases at V and 0 bases at J, with 10 bases in the middle. The CDR3 runs to 14 residues. CDR3 sequence reads: CASSQQVNQETQYF. CDR3 nucleotides: TGCGCCAGCAGCCAACAGGTAAACCAAGAGACCCAGTACTTC.

This clone was seen just once. The chain recombines TRBV3-1 (or the pseudogene TRBV3-2) with TRBJ2-5; 11 bases line up with TRBD2. Trimming cost V 0 bases and J 5 bases; bases outside gene matches: 8. Germline assignment: CDR1 LGHDT and CDR2 YNNKEL (reference sequence). The length of the CDR3 is 17 residues. The CDR3: CASSQDLLAGARETQYF. In nucleotides, the CDR3 is TGTGCCAGCAGCCAAGATTTACTAGCGGGAGCTCGGGAGACCCAGTACTTC.

The rearrangement joins TRBV29-1 to TRBJ1-2, with 8 bases lining up with TRBD1. Looked up from germline, CDR1 is SQVTM and CDR2 is ANQGSEA. The ends lost 6 bases at V and 8 bases at J; junction bases unmatched: 5. CDR3 length: 11 residues. CDR3 DNA: TGCAGCGTGCGGACAGGGTTCGGCTACACCTTC. It encodes CSVRTGFGYTF.

This chain joins TRBV3-1 (or the pseudogene TRBV3-2) and TRBJ1-5; a weak D match, TRBD1 (5 bases). The germline V gene encodes CDR1 LGHDT and CDR2 YNNKEL (reference sequence). The CDR3 is made up of 16 amino acids. Trimming stripped 4 bases from V and 6 bases from J, with 19 bases between. The CDR3 here is CASSPSDQGGGQPQHF. The CDR3 bases are TGTGCCAGCAGCCCTTCTGATCAGGGAGGCGGTCAGCCCCAGCATTTT.